This T cell receptor beta chain was sequenced for a study of T cell repertoires in cytomegalovirus infection. Across the whole study: Based on public TCR beta signatures, there were indications of CMV infection and of a matching HLA type.

Germline CDR1 reads ENHRY; CDR2 reads SYGVKD. CDR3 length: 11 residues. V was shortened by 1 base and J by 7 bases, with 4 bases between the two germline ends. TCRdb recomputed calls from the reads with MiXCR, one row per CDR3 protein. The table records hundreds of thousands of distinct CDR3 sequences, 35% of them present only once. The gene calls are TRBV10-3 and TRBJ1-1; no clear D. The receptor was isolated from a human donor in good health (CMV status not recorded). Some clones in this sample may be carry-over from other donors' samples. Sequences were obtained from PBMCs. CDR3 sequence: CAISEFDEAFF. DNA of the CDR3: TGTGCCATCAGTGAGTTTGATGAAGCTTTCTTT.